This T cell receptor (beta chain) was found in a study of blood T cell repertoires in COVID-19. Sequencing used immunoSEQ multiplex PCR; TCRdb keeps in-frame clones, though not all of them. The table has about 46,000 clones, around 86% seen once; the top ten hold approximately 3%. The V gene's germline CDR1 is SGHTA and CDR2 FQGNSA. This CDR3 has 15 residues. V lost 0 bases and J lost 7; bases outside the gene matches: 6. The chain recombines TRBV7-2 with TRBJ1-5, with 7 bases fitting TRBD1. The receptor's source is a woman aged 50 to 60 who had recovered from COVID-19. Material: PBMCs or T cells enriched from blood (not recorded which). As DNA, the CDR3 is TGTGCCAGCAGCTTAGCGTTACAGGGGAGGCAGCCCCAGCATTTT. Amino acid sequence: CASSLALQGRQPQHF. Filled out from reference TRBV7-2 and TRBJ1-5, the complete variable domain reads GAGVSQSPSNKVTEKGKDVELRCDPISGHTALYWYRQSLGQGLEFLIYFQGNSAPDKSGLPSDRFSAERTGGSVSTLTIQRTQQEDSAVYLCASSLALQGRQPQHFGDGTRLSIL.